The next 15 T cell receptor beta chains were all read from a single sample in a study of blood T cell repertoires in COVID-19. TCRdb's table, derived via immunoSEQ multiplex PCR, lists solely in-frame clones and lacks some. The table shows just over 300,000 clones, with around 89% occurring only once. The source material was PBMCs or T cells enriched from blood (not recorded which). These receptors were obtained from a woman aged 40 to 50 who had recovered from COVID-19.

The gene calls are TRBV25-1 and TRBJ1-4, with D maybe TRBD1 (5 bases). The germline V and J ends were trimmed by 2 bases and 2 bases, with 9 bases remaining between them. CDR3 length: 15 amino acids. Germline V CDR1 and CDR2: MGHDK, SYGVNS. For the CDR3, the DNA is TGTGCCAGCAGTGAAAGGAGGGGTACTAATGAAAAACTGTTTTTT. Residues: CASSERRGTNEKLFF.

The rearrangement uses TRBV7-9 and TRBJ2-2, with a weak D call TRBD1 (5 bases). V shed 5 bases and J shed 0 bases, with 10 bases lying between them. Germline assignment: CDR1 SEHNR and CDR2 FQNEAQ (reference sequence). The CDR3 has 15 residues. The CDR3: CASSTWGSNTGELFF. The CDR3 coding sequence is TGTGCCAGCAGCACTTGGGGCTCGAACACCGGGGAGCTGTTTTTT.

The rearrangement uses TRBV5-1 and TRBJ2-7; the D gene is possibly TRBD2 (5 bases). This CDR3 spans 16 amino acids. Trimming pared 1 base from V and 4 bases from J, leaving 18 bases between. Germline V lookup: CDR1 SGHRS, CDR2 YFSETQ. The chain's CDR3 is CASSLMADSLPYEQYF. DNA of the CDR3: TGCGCCAGCAGCTTGATGGCGGACTCCCTCCCATACGAGCAGTACTTC.

This chain connects TRBV4-2 to TRBJ2-1; 10 positions match TRBD2. V shed 0 bases, J shed 6 bases, and the junction held 5 bases outside the gene matches. Germline V lookup: CDR1 LGHNA, CDR2 YNFKEQ. The CDR3 covers 16 residues. The CDR3 sequence is CASSQETGLASNEQFF. DNA for the CDR3: TGTGCCAGCAGCCAAGAGACGGGACTAGCGAGCAATGAGCAGTTCTTC.

This chain uses TRBV7-3 with TRBJ2-1, with 9 positions matching TRBD2. CDR1 is SGHTA and CDR2 is FQGTGA in the germline V gene. After removal of 3 bases from V and 2 bases from J, the junction contained 5 bases not matched to a gene. This CDR3 has 16 residues. CDR3 sequence (DNA): TGTGCCAGCAGCTTGGTAGCGGGAGTCCCCTACAATGAGCAGTTCTTC. Translation: CASSLVAGVPYNEQFF.

V and J are TRBV6-2 or TRBV6-3 and TRBJ2-7; 12 positions agree with TRBD2. This CDR3 is built from 16 residues. V lost 2 bases, J lost 3 bases, and 5 bases stayed unmatched. Germline values: CDR1 MNHEY, CDR2 SVGEGT. CDR3 coding DNA: TGTGCCAGCAGTTACCCCTCGACTAGCGGGAGCTACGAGCAGTACTTC. Translation gives CASSYPSTSGSYEQYF.

The chain combines TRBV5-4 with TRBJ2-2; D not resolved. V was shortened by 5 bases and J by 5 bases, with 16 bases between the two germline ends. There are 15 residues in the CDR3. CDR1 and CDR2 (germline): SGHNT, YYREEE (reference sequence). CDR3 protein: CASRSHSGGTGELFF. The CDR3 DNA follows: TGTGCCAGCAGATCCCATTCGGGTGGGACCGGGGAGCTGTTTTTT. Full variable domain (outside the CDR3, taken from reference TRBV5-4 and TRBJ2-2): ETGVTQSPTHLIKTRGQQVTLRCSSQSGHNTVSWYQQALGQGPQFIFQYYREEENGRGNFPPRFSGLQFPNYSSELNVNALELDDSALYLCASRSHSGGTGELFFGEGSRLTVL.

The V and J genes are TRBV19 and TRBJ1-4; TRBD1 agrees at 8 bases. CDR1 LNHDA and CDR2 SQIVND come from the germline V gene (reference sequence). This CDR3 has 15 amino acids. V lost 5 bases to trimming and J lost 6 bases; unmatched junction nucleotides: 8. CDR3 residues: CASSLDRVYDEKLFF. The CDR3 coding sequence is TGTGCCAGTAGTTTGGACAGGGTTTACGATGAAAAACTGTTTTTT.

For the CDR3, the DNA is TGTGCCAGCAGCGTAGGGGACTCCGGGGTGTCCCAGCATTTT. This codes for CASSVGDSGVSQHF. The gene calls are TRBV7-2 and TRBJ1-5; D is perhaps TRBD1 (5 bases). CDR1 and CDR2 from the germline V gene are SGHTA and FQGNSA. V lost 5 bases and J 11 bases, leaving 19 bases between the germline ends. The CDR3 sequence is 14 residues long.

V gene TRBV28 combines with J gene TRBJ1-6; 8 positions match TRBD1. Trimming cost V 6 bases and J 10 bases; bases outside gene matches: 11. The CDR3 has 15 residues. Germline-derived CDR1 and CDR2 are MDHEN and SYDVKM. The CDR3 nucleotides are TGTGCCAGCAGAATAAACCGGGACAGGCTGTCACCCCTCCACTTT. Its translation is CASRINRDRLSPLHF.

The chain couples TRBV27 to TRBJ2-1, with D possibly matching TRBD1 (6 bases). CDR3 length equals 14 residues. CDR1 is MNHEY and CDR2 is SMNVEV in the germline V gene (reference sequence). Deletions cut 6 bases from V and 9 bases from J, with 18 bases between. Here the CDR3 reads CASSSTGTFSEQFF. In nucleotides, the CDR3 is TGTGCCAGCAGCTCCACCGGGACATTTAGTGAGCAGTTCTTC.

The chain combines TRBV5-1 with TRBJ1-1, with a weak D call TRBD1 (6 bases). V was cut by 5 bases and J by 4 bases, with 18 bases left in between. The CDR3 is made up of 15 amino acids. Germline V lookup: CDR1 SGHRS, CDR2 YFSETQ. The CDR3 is CASSPRTGGGTEAFF. In nucleotides, the CDR3 is TGCGCCAGCAGTCCGAGGACGGGAGGGGGCACTGAAGCTTTCTTT.

This chain connects TRBV9 to TRBJ1-3; TRBD1 agrees at 8 bases. The CDR3 has 17 amino acids. CDR1 and CDR2 from the germline V gene are SGDLS and YYNGEE. V lost 4 bases, J lost 2 bases, and 11 bases stayed unmatched. The CDR3 DNA reads TGTGCCAGCAGCCCCCAGACAGGGGAGTTCACTGGAAACACCATATATTTT. Protein sequence: CASSPQTGEFTGNTIYF.

The chain carries TRBV7-2 and TRBJ2-1; 9 positions match TRBD1. The germline V gene has CDR1 SGHTA and CDR2 FQGNSA. V shed 3 bases, J shed 7 bases, and the junction held 1 base outside the gene matches. The CDR3 sequence is 13 residues long. The CDR3 DNA reads as TGTGCCAGCAGCTTGGACAGGGGAAATGAGCAGTTCTTC. As protein: CASSLDRGNEQFF.

This chain joins TRBV24-1 and TRBJ2-2; TRBD1 aligns across 9 bases. The CDR3 is made up of 16 amino acids. J lost 3 bases, V lost 4 bases, and 5 bases had no gene match. Germline V lookup: CDR1 KGHDR, CDR2 SFDVKD. The DNA for the CDR3 is TGTGCCACCAGTGACCTAAGACAGGGGGACACCGGGGAGCTGTTTTTT. This gives the protein CATSDLRQGDTGELFF.